This TCR beta chain was documented in a study of blood T cell repertoires in COVID-19 (dated by TCRdb to about 2020). About the full investigation: Samples covering the acute and convalescent phases of COVID-19 were provided by collaborators in the United States, Italy and Spain. The material from the prospective study consisted of cDNA or gDNA derived from T cells, B-cell-depleted T cells, or PBMCs. The dataset comprised deeply sampled blood TCRbeta repertoires from subjects exposed to, actively infected with, or recovered from COVID-19. The repertoires were released in a freely available public database meant as a resource for research on the immune response to SARS-CoV-2. Samples came from the ongoing ImmuneRACE study (first 160 participants) plus 1,254 subjects from 6 global collaborators. The sample metadata nearly always contained a de-identified subject ID, COVID-19 status, age in years and sex. HLA class I and class II types, where available, came from metadata supplied by the sample provider rather than from assay-based typing. What the study reported, not specific to this receptor: The quantity of clinical and demographic metadata differed by source and by participant and was supplied without curation.

This clone was seen only once. Its recognized antigen is unknown. No quality values exist for individual bases; no much larger clone is one base distant. Each collaborating institution followed its own protocols to collect whole blood in K2EDTA tubes. For TCRbeta analysis, collaborator samples were shipped as frozen whole blood, as isolated PBMCs, or as DNA extracted from either sample type. The CDR3 sequence holds 16 residues, the cysteine and phenylalanine included. Left in the record is the CDR3 DNA by itself, 48 bases read in frame from the first base. The germline V gene gives CDR1 as SGDLS and CDR2 as YYNGEE. The V end loses 4 bases and the J end loses 5 bases, and a stretch of 22 bases separates them. TCRbeta CDR3 regions were amplified from genomic DNA using the immunoSEQ Assay, a bias-controlled multiplex PCR. Regarding the original processing steps: The number of nucleated cells in each sample was estimated from the amplification of reference gene primers within the assay. To quantify the absolute abundance of each unique TCRbeta CDR3 rearrangement, sequence reads were collapsed and filtered. For each sample, productive Simpson clonality was calculated as the square root of Simpson's diversity index over productive rearrangements. Here the immuneACCESS table is served through TCRdb, limited to in-frame sequences with V and J called. Missing clones are a known gap in these copies; in checked studies unresolved V genes cover under half, and the rest lacks a known reason. The D gene and trimming were derived from the DNA, and the V and J assignments and clone size from that table. The sample table shows 200,000 to 300,000 clones, and 84% are seen once. Roughly 8.6% of the sample is taken by the ten largest.

The TCR sequence derives from a human donor in a cohort sampled during active COVID-19. Sequencing used peripheral blood. The rearranged chain carries TRBV9 and TRBJ2-7, with a tentative D gene TRBD1 over 6 matching bases. The DNA reads TGTGCCAGCAGCCCCGGGGCAGGGGTCCTTTTGGACGAGCAGTACTTC. Its protein product is CASSPGAGVLLDEQYF.